This is a list of T cell receptor beta chains from one sample in a study of T cells in Graves' hyperthyroidism and ophthalmopathy. TCRdb analysed the multiplex PCR reads with MiXCR anew, one entry per CDR3 protein. The sample has approximately 610,000 distinct CDR3 sequences, roughly 14% seen once. Sample: blood. The receptors were sampled from a middle-aged woman with Graves' ophthalmopathy. Each CDR3 is given with its conserved first and last residue. The D gene is left open where the match is weak. Only part of the rows carry a size: once, few, many, or a class if the clone is expanded.

-,TRBV15,many,TRBJ1-1,CATSRSGTVNTEAFF,TGTGCCACCAGCAGATCCGGGACCGTGAACACTGAAGCTTTCTTT
-,TRBV20-1,many,TRBJ1-1,CSARDMGSATEAFF,TGCAGTGCTAGAGATATGGGCTCGGCCACTGAAGCTTTCTTT
TRBD1,TRBV20-1,few,TRBJ2-7,CSASGGTGGFEQYF,TGCAGTGCTAGTGGTGGGACAGGGGGGTTCGAGCAGTACTTC
-,TRBV6-2/TRBV6-3,few,TRBJ1-2,CASIGQPPLYGYTF,TGTGCCAGCATCGGGCAGCCTCCTCTCTATGGCTACACCTTC
-,TRBV12-3/TRBV12-4,many,TRBJ1-1,CASSSEARRAFF,TGTGCCAGCAGTTCGGAGGCCCGGAGGGCTTTCTTT
TRBD1,TRBV4-2,few,TRBJ2-2,CASSQEAGTGIAGELFF,TGTGCCAGCAGCCAGGAGGCCGGGACAGGGATCGCCGGGGAGCTGTTTTTT
-,TRBV2,many,TRBJ1-1,CASKDLRDTEAFF,TGTGCCAGCAAGGATTTACGGGACACTGAAGCTTTCTTT
TRBD1,TRBV15,many,TRBJ2-7,CATQETGSSSYEQYF,TGTGCCACCCAAGAGACAGGGTCTAGCTCCTACGAGCAGTACTTC
TRBD1,TRBV20-1,-,TRBJ1-2,CSAEGTGEKGYTF,TGCAGTGCTGAAGGGACAGGGGAAAAGGGCTACACCTTC
TRBD2,TRBV6-1,many,TRBJ2-1,CASMGTSGRANEQFF,TGTGCCAGCATGGGGACTAGCGGGAGGGCCAATGAGCAGTTCTTC
-,TRBV6-2/TRBV6-3,-,TRBJ2-7,CASSSPTGASGQAYEQYF,TGTGCCAGCAGTTCCCCCACGGGGGCTAGCGGACAAGCCTACGAGCAGTACTTC
TRBD1,TRBV5-1,many,TRBJ1-1,CASSSRQGENTEAFF,TGCGCCAGCAGCTCCCGACAGGGAGAGAACACTGAAGCTTTCTTT
TRBD1,TRBV29-1,many,TRBJ2-2,CSAGGTGWTGELFF,TGCAGCGCCGGAGGGACAGGGTGGACCGGGGAGCTGTTTTTT
-,TRBV6-5,many,TRBJ1-2,CASSYSNGNYGYTF,TGTGCCAGCAGTTACTCAAACGGTAACTATGGCTACACCTTC
TRBD1,TRBV6-1,once,TRBJ2-5,CASGDRGLGETQYF,TGTGCCAGCGGGGACAGGGGGCTGGGGGAGACCCAGTACTTC